The T cell receptor beta chain under discussion was sequenced for a study of molecular identifiers for immune sequencing clone quantification. As previously described, bulk TCR libraries were made using listed TCR primers. TCRdb passed the PCR reads through MiXCR, listing each CDR3 protein once. The sample shows under 65,000 distinct CDR3 sequences, approximately 25% of them seen only once. Overall study findings and caveats: Spiked Jurkat TCR RNA equivalent to one cell was reportedly detectable in one million naive cells. For effector cells, clones above 20 RNA copies held over 98% of molecules; for naive cells, under 1%.

This clonotype was seen many times. Its antigen remains unknown. V dropped 4 bases and J dropped 1; count of bases not matched to a gene: 12. This CDR3 comprises 19 residues. The germline gives CDR1 MNHEY, CDR2 SVGAGI. The chain recombines TRBV6-5 with TRBJ2-2, with 10 positions matching TRBD1. This receptor was obtained from a human donor in good health. Some libraries in this study had Jurkat cell RNA spiked in. Sequenced sample: naive CD8+ T cells from blood, with Jurkat cell RNA spiked in. The subset denotes: FACS-sorted CD8+CD4-CCR7+CD45RA+ naive T cells. The CDR3 sequence: CASSSYPGTGVVNTGELFF. CDR3 DNA sequence: TGTGCCAGCAGTTCCTACCCGGGGACAGGGGTCGTGAACACCGGGGAGCTGTTTTTT.